These 19 T cell receptor beta chains originate from one sample sequenced in a study of post-analysis software for immune sequencing data. Overall study findings and caveats: When patients were compared with controls, a handful of TRBV segments were more frequent, TRBV5-6, TRBV5-1 and TRBV20-1 among them.

TCR beta cDNA libraries had unique molecular identifiers. TCRdb recomputed calls from the PCR reads with MiXCR, one row per CDR3 protein. Of about 760,000 distinct CDR3 sequences listed, 25% to 30% are singletons. No antigen is known for these receptors. The sequenced material came from blood. These receptors were collected from a girl aged 10 to 17 with multiple sclerosis.

This clonotype has just a few counts. The chain employs TRBV7-2 and TRBJ2-3; TRBD1 might be the D (6 bases). This CDR3 region has 15 residues. Per the germline V gene, CDR1 is SGHTA and CDR2 is FQGNSA. Trimming removed 5 bases from V and 0 bases from J, with 12 bases in between. CDR3 sequence (DNA): TGTGCCAGCAGCGAGGACAGCAAAAGCACAGATACGCAGTATTTT. Amino acids: CASSEDSKSTDTQYF.

The table lists this clonotype with a few counts. The chain combines TRBV6-1 with TRBJ2-5, with D perhaps matching TRBD1 (6 bases). The germline CDR1 and CDR2 sequences are MNHNS and SASEGT. Trimming stripped 8 bases from V and 4 bases from J, with 17 bases between. The CDR3 spans 14 residues. CDR3 loop: CASSFESRGETQYF. The CDR3 coding sequence is TGTGCCAGCTCCTTTGAGTCCAGGGGAGAGACCCAGTACTTC.

This sequence joins TRBV5-1 and TRBJ1-1; D not certain. CDR1 SGHRS and CDR2 YFSETQ come from the germline V gene. The CDR3 loop spans 13 amino acids. Trimming shortened V by 6 bases and J by 5 bases, and 14 bases separated the two germline ends. The CDR3 coding sequence is TGCGCCAGCAAAACAAGAGATTTAACTGAAGCTTTCTTT. Protein: CASKTRDLTEAFF.

The chain joins TRBV7-2 to TRBJ2-5; 13 bases agree with TRBD2. J was trimmed by 4 bases and V by 5 bases; bases with no gene match: 7. Germline values: CDR1 SGHTA, CDR2 FQGNSA. This CDR3 is 16 amino acids long. The CDR3 DNA follows: TGTGCCAGCAGCCCGGGACTAGCGGGATATGTAGAGACCCAGTACTTC. Translating gives CASSPGLAGYVETQYF.

This clonotype was seen at least ten times. The gene calls are TRBV6-2 or TRBV6-3 and TRBJ1-5; D call uncertain. The length of the CDR3 is 17 residues. The germline V gene encodes CDR1 MNHEY and CDR2 SVGEGT. Deletions cut 0 bases from V and 1 base from J, with 13 bases between. Here the CDR3 reads CASSYSMPAQSNQPQHF. CDR3 sequence (DNA): TGTGCCAGCAGTTACTCGATGCCAGCCCAGAGCAATCAGCCCCAGCATTTT.

This chain links TRBV9 with TRBJ1-2; no firm D call. V was shortened by 0 bases and J by 5 bases, with 14 bases between the two germline ends. The germline V gene has CDR1 SGDLS and CDR2 YYNGEE. CDR3 length: 15 amino acids. The CDR3 loop is CASSVEGGERYGYTF. In DNA, the CDR3 is TGTGCCAGCAGCGTAGAGGGAGGTGAGCGGTATGGCTACACCTTC.

This clonotype was picked up many times. The chain couples TRBV29-1 to TRBJ2-5, with D possibly TRBD1 on 5 matching bases. Germline V CDR1 and CDR2: SQVTM, ANQGSEA. V was shortened by 0 bases and J by 4 bases, with 12 bases between the two germline ends. This CDR3 spans 14 amino acids. The CDR3, as DNA: TGCAGCGTTGAAGAGCGCAGGGCCCTAGAGACCCAGTACTTC. Amino acid sequence: CSVEERRALETQYF.

In its sample, this clonotype was seen a few times. The J gene is TRBJ2-1, the V gene TRBV7-2, with 10 bases lining up with TRBD2. Unmatched junction bases numbered 14, after V lost 9 bases and J lost 12 bases. Looked up from germline, CDR1 is SGHTA and CDR2 is FQGNSA. The CDR3 has 14 residues. For the CDR3, the DNA is TGTGCCAGTAGAAGAGAGCGGGAGGGCCTTGTGCAGTTCTTC. This translates into CASRREREGLVQFF.

This clonotype was counted a few times. V is TRBV6-5 and J is TRBJ2-5; D is undetermined. Germline values: CDR1 MNHEY, CDR2 SVGAGI. V lost 1 base, J lost 4 bases, and 7 bases lay in between. This CDR3 has 13 amino acids. As DNA, the CDR3 is TGTGCCAGCAGTTACTTCGTCAGAGAGACCCAGTACTTC. Translating gives CASSYFVRETQYF.

The J gene is TRBJ1-1, the V gene TRBV20-1, with TRBD1 matching over 7 bases. Germline CDR1 and CDR2: DFQATT and SNEGSKA (reference sequence). The CDR3 totals 13 residues. The junction had 8 bases not matched to a gene; V was cut back by 5 bases and J by 5 bases. CDR3: CSASGTAVTEAFF. CDR3 coding DNA: TGCAGTGCTTCCGGGACAGCCGTTACTGAAGCTTTCTTT.

This clonotype was detected only a few times. J is TRBJ2-4 and V is TRBV10-3; tentative D call: TRBD1 (7 bases). The germline V and J ends were trimmed by 8 bases and 13 bases, with 24 bases remaining between them. Germline CDR1 and CDR2: ENHRY and SYGVKD. This CDR3 contains 14 residues. The CDR3 is CAIGGTVLLKEQYF. The DNA of the CDR3 is TGTGCCATCGGGGGGACAGTTCTGTTGAAAGAGCAGTACTTC.

This clonotype turned up a few times. The genes are TRBV29-1 and TRBJ2-5; D is uncertain. The CDR3 has 12 residues. The germline V and J ends were trimmed by 3 bases and 2 bases, with 7 bases remaining between them. CDR1 and CDR2 from the germline V gene are SQVTM and ANQGSEA. Here the CDR3 DNA reads TGCAGCGTTGAGACACAGCAAGAGACCCAGTACTTC. Translation gives CSVETQQETQYF.

The chain is built from TRBV7-2 and TRBJ2-1; tentative D call: TRBD2 (6 bases). Germline CDR1 reads SGHTA; CDR2 reads FQGNSA. V was clipped by 3 bases and J by 14 bases, with 17 bases between them. The CDR3 spans 13 residues. CDR3 loop: CASSFSGDSPKFF. Here the CDR3 DNA reads TGTGCCAGCAGCTTCTCCGGGGACTCCCCTAAGTTCTTC.

This clonotype was observed a few times. The rearrangement joins TRBV29-1 to TRBJ1-2; 10 nucleotides match TRBD1. The length of the CDR3 is 13 residues. From germline, CDR1 is SQVTM and CDR2 ANQGSEA. Trimming removed 6 bases from V and 6 bases from J; junction bases left unmatched: 7. CDR3 residues: CSVGGTGVDGYTF. CDR3 DNA sequence: TGCAGCGTGGGAGGGACAGGGGTTGATGGCTACACCTTC. The complete variable domain, with remaining parts taken from reference TRBV29-1 and TRBJ1-2, reads SAVISQKPSRDICQRGTSLTIQCQVDSQVTMMFWYRQQPGQSLTLIATANQGSEATYESGFVIDKFPISRPNLTFSTLTVSNMSPEDSSIYLCSVGGTGVDGYTFGSGTRLTVV.

The V call is TRBV19, the J call TRBJ1-4; 8 bases match TRBD1. This CDR3 has 18 amino acids. The germline V gene encodes CDR1 LNHDA and CDR2 SQIVND (reference sequence). J was trimmed by 0 bases and V by 4 bases; bases with no gene match: 10. CDR3 nucleotides: TGTGCCAGTAGTACAAGAGGACAGGGATCCGCAACTAATGAAAAACTGTTTTTT. Translation: CASSTRGQGSATNEKLFF.

In the case of this clonotype: The junction departs from the called germline gene at one end, perhaps through a read error. The chain is built from TRBV12-3 or TRBV12-4 and TRBJ2-3, with D tentatively TRBD2 (6 bases). CDR3 length: 15 residues. The CDR3 region has the DNA TGTGCCAGCAGTTTAGGGCAGGGAGGCCCAGATTCGCAGTATTTT. Translation gives CASSLGQGGPDSQYF.

This chain uses TRBV7-2 with TRBJ1-1; the D gene is possibly TRBD1 (5 bases). Germline CDR1 SGHTA, CDR2 FQGNSA. This CDR3 comprises 16 residues. Trimming took off 5 bases at V and 0 bases at J, with 16 bases between the two ends. In DNA, the CDR3 is TGTGCCAGCAGCCCTACAACCGGCAGGGTGAACACTGAAGCTTTCTTT. As protein: CASSPTTGRVNTEAFF.

J is TRBJ2-1 and V is TRBV6-6; 7 positions match TRBD1. V dropped 5 bases and J dropped 7; count of bases not matched to a gene: 8. The CDR3 has 14 residues. CDR1 and CDR2 from the germline V gene are MNHNY and SVGAGI (reference sequence). The CDR3 loop reads CASSPGQVGNEQFF. CDR3 nucleotide sequence: TGTGCCAGCAGTCCCGGACAGGTTGGGAATGAGCAGTTCTTC.

V is TRBV4-1 and J is TRBJ2-7, with 7 bases lining up with TRBD1. The junction had 9 bases not matched to a gene; V was cut back by 4 bases and J by 3 bases. Germline values: CDR1 MGHRA, CDR2 YSYEKL. The CDR3 consists of 15 residues. The CDR3 protein is CASSPPWTGRYEQYF. CDR3 nucleotide sequence: TGCGCCAGCAGCCCACCATGGACAGGCCGCTACGAGCAGTACTTC.